The 19 T cell receptor beta chains listed next were all sequenced from one sample in a study of beta chain features in type 1 diabetes. Reverse transcribing all isolated RNA meant expressed TCRB transcripts were sequenced. Libraries were prepared by immunoSEQ multiplex PCR; TCRdb keeps only in-frame clonotypes and omits some of them. The sample carries about 900,000 clones, about a sixth recorded once. The sequenced sample consisted of naive CD4+ T cells from blood. All receptors come from a woman younger than 35 in good health.

The chain employs TRBV7-3 and TRBJ2-1; no clear D gene. The CDR3 contains 14 residues. From germline, CDR1 is SGHTA and CDR2 FQGTGA. V was cut by 1 base and J by 4 bases, with 8 bases left in between. The DNA for the CDR3 is TGTGCCAGCAGCTTAAGACCCCTTTACAATGAGCAGTTCTTC. It codes for CASSLRPLYNEQFF.

This chain uses TRBV7-9 with TRBJ1-4; D not resolved. The V end was cut by 0 bases, the J end by 0 bases, with 5 bases between. Per germline, CDR1 SEHNR and CDR2 FQNEAQ (reference sequence). The CDR3 has 15 amino acids. The CDR3 coding sequence is TGTGCCAGCAGCTTAGCGATTTCAACTAATGAAAAACTGTTTTTT. This gives the protein CASSLAISTNEKLFF.

Only a few counts were recorded for this clone. The CDR3 nucleotides read TGTGCCAGCAGTTTATCGGGAGTTGTGGATACGCAGTATTTT. This sequence encodes CASSLSGVVDTQYF. This sequence joins TRBV27 and TRBJ2-3; the D gene is possibly TRBD2 (5 bases). Trimming pared 0 bases from V and 6 bases from J, leaving 10 bases between. CDR1 is MNHEY and CDR2 is SMNVEV in the germline V gene (reference sequence). This CDR3 spans 14 amino acids.

V and J are TRBV29-1 and TRBJ2-3, with D hard to call. The CDR3 extends over 12 amino acids. The V end lost 0 bases, the J end lost 4 bases, and 5 bases lay between the germline ends. The germline V gene has CDR1 SQVTM and CDR2 ANQGSEA. In DNA form, the CDR3 reads TGCAGCGTTGAAGAGACACCAGATACGCAGTATTTT. It codes for CSVEETPDTQYF.

A note on this clone: Other DNA sequences from this sample encode an identical CDR3 as well. This rearrangement joins TRBV7-2 to TRBJ2-1, with D unresolved. The germline gives CDR1 SGHTA, CDR2 FQGNSA. With 1 base removed from V and 4 bases from J, the gap between germline ends came to 8 bases. CDR3 length: 14 residues. CDR3: CASSLESAYNEQFF. CDR3 sequence (DNA): TGTGCCAGCAGCTTAGAATCGGCTTACAATGAGCAGTTCTTC.

This rearrangement joins TRBV5-6 to TRBJ1-4; D might be TRBD1 (6 bases). V lost 0 bases and J lost 1, with 13 bases in between. Germline CDR1 reads SGHDT; CDR2 reads YYEEEE. The length of the CDR3 is 17 residues. The CDR3 here is CASSLVGHSLTNEKLFF. The CDR3 nucleotides are TGTGCCAGCAGCTTGGTGGGACACAGCCTAACTAATGAAAAACTGTTTTTT.

About this clone itself: The sample holds other DNA sequences that translate to the same CDR3. The CDR3 DNA reads TGTGCCAGCAGTTACTCGACCGCCGGGGGTTATGGCTACACCTTC. It encodes CASSYSTAGGYGYTF. The rearrangement joins TRBV6-5 to TRBJ1-2; TRBD1 might be the D (5 bases). The V gene lost 0 bases and the J gene lost 5 bases, with 13 bases spanning the gap. From germline, CDR1 is MNHEY and CDR2 SVGAGI. The CDR3 runs 15 residues.

This clone was counted between two and nine times. The chain recombines TRBV4-3 with TRBJ2-1; 7 nucleotides align to TRBD1. The V gene end was trimmed by 0 bases and the J gene end by 7 bases; junction bases not matched to a gene: 12. The CDR3 loop spans 17 amino acids. Germline CDR1 LGHNA, CDR2 YSLEER. The CDR3 reads CASSQEFRAGGSNEQFF. The CDR3 coding sequence is TGCGCCAGCAGCCAAGAGTTTCGGGCAGGGGGTTCGAATGAGCAGTTCTTC.

The chain couples TRBV25-1 to TRBJ1-1; 7 positions agree with TRBD1. The V gene's germline CDR1 is MGHDK and CDR2 SYGVNS. The ends lost 1 base at V and 4 bases at J; junction bases unmatched: 6. The CDR3 has 15 residues. CDR3 protein: CASSELRGPFTEAFF. The CDR3, as DNA: TGTGCCAGCAGTGAATTAAGGGGGCCGTTCACTGAAGCTTTCTTT. Filled out from reference TRBV25-1 and TRBJ1-1, the complete variable domain reads EADIYQTPRYLVIGTGKKITLECSQTMGHDKMYWYQQDPGMELHLIHYSYGVNSTEKGDLSSESTVSRIRTEHFPLTLESARPSHTSQYLCASSELRGPFTEAFFGQGTRLTVV.

This clone was counted only a few times. The chain carries TRBV5-1 and TRBJ2-3, with D maybe TRBD2 (5 bases). The CDR3 has 15 residues. The V gene's germline CDR1 is SGHRS and CDR2 YFSETQ. V lost 2 bases and J lost 3, with 13 bases in between. The CDR3 loop is CASSFFGMTTDTQYF. The CDR3 DNA is TGCGCCAGCAGCTTCTTCGGGATGACGACAGATACGCAGTATTTT.

This clone was seen a handful of times. The chain uses TRBV6-1 and TRBJ2-5, with D perhaps matching TRBD2 (6 bases). CDR1 and CDR2 (germline): MNHNS, SASEGT. The CDR3 sequence is 15 residues long. Trimming left V 3 bases short and J 2 bases short, with 13 bases between. The CDR3 sequence: CASSDSGLPQETQYF. The CDR3 nucleotides are TGTGCCAGCAGTGACTCGGGACTTCCACAAGAGACCCAGTACTTC.

The chain joins TRBV5-1 to TRBJ2-1; no clear D gene. This CDR3 is built from 15 residues. The germline V and J ends were trimmed by 2 bases and 0 bases, with 9 bases remaining between them. Germline values: CDR1 SGHRS, CDR2 YFSETQ. CDR3 nucleotide sequence: TGCGCCAGCAGCTTCGAAGCGAGCTCCTACAATGAGCAGTTCTTC. This gives the protein CASSFEASSYNEQFF.

This rearrangement joins TRBV7-2 to TRBJ2-1; TRBD2 agrees at 11 bases. CDR1 is SGHTA, CDR2 FQGNSA, per germline. The CDR3 is 17 residues long. V was clipped by 2 bases and J by 6 bases; unmatched bases: 9. The CDR3 DNA reads as TGTGCCAGCAGCTTACGGGGCACTAGCGGGAGTATCAATGAGCAGTTCTTC. This encodes CASSLRGTSGSINEQFF.

CDR3 loop: CASSLVFSQGNEKLFF. The CDR3 nucleotides are TGTGCCAGCAGCTTAGTTTTCAGCCAGGGTAACGAAAAACTGTTTTTT. The chain links TRBV7-9 to TRBJ1-4; maybe TRBD1 (5 bases). V lost 1 base and J 8 bases, leaving 17 bases between the germline ends. The CDR3 length is 16 residues. Germline CDR1 SEHNR, CDR2 FQNEAQ (reference sequence).

This clone was picked up one time. This sequence joins TRBV28 and TRBJ2-2; TRBD1 aligns across 8 bases. CDR3 length: 19 amino acids. The V and J ends lost 8 bases and 0 bases, in that order; junction bases with no gene match: 17. Per the germline V gene, CDR1 is MDHEN and CDR2 is SYDVKM. For the CDR3, the DNA is TGTGCCAGCTCCTCCCTCGGGACAGGTACAAACGCGAACACCGGGGAGCTGTTTTTT. Its protein is CASSSLGTGTNANTGELFF.

This clone appeared a few times. V gene TRBV2 combines with J gene TRBJ1-4; 7 bases are shared with TRBD1. The germline gives CDR1 SNHLY, CDR2 FYNNEI. The CDR3 is 14 residues long. Losses at the gene ends were 10 bases for V and 7 bases for J; bases not matched to a gene: 12. CDR3 in amino acids: CATGVVTGIEKLFF. In nucleotides, the CDR3 is TGTGCCACCGGGGTCGTGACAGGGATTGAAAAACTGTTTTTT.

This clone was seen a few times. The chain combines TRBV5-4 with TRBJ2-1; 10 bases agree with TRBD2. Germline CDR1 reads SGHNT; CDR2 reads YYREEE (reference sequence). V was clipped by 4 bases and J by 8 bases; unmatched bases: 6. The CDR3 sequence is 14 residues long. CDR3 protein: CASSMGLAQDEQFF. The CDR3 DNA sequence: TGTGCCAGCAGCATGGGACTAGCGCAGGATGAGCAGTTCTTC.

The chain combines TRBV28 with TRBJ2-7; 8 bases match TRBD2. The CDR3 runs to 15 residues. With 5 bases clipped from V and 7 bases from J, the junction kept 13 bases outside the gene matches. Germline CDR1 reads MDHEN; CDR2 reads SYDVKM. CDR3 loop: CASSQAGSGSGEQYF. The CDR3 nucleotides are TGTGCCAGCAGTCAGGCCGGGAGCGGGAGCGGGGAGCAGTACTTC.

The V and J genes are TRBV5-6 and TRBJ2-5; D remains ambiguous. Germline V gene data show CDR1 as SGHDT and CDR2 as YYEEEE. V was shortened by 0 bases and J by 5 bases, with 8 bases between the two germline ends. The length of the CDR3 is 13 residues. CDR3 amino acids: CASSLGQMETQYF. The CDR3 bases are TGTGCCAGCAGCTTGGGCCAGATGGAGACCCAGTACTTC.